One sample yielded the 27 T cell receptor beta chains listed below, sequenced in a study of technical replicates of blood from four donors. Profiled with immunoSEQ multiplex PCR; TCRdb holds only in-frame clones, not every one. The sample has some 70,000 clones, nearly 97% seen once. What was sequenced was T cells isolated from PBMCs. The receptors stem from a human donor in good health.

CDR3 region: CASRRSGTTEAFF. The CDR3, as DNA: TGTGCCAGTAGGAGGAGTGGTACCACTGAAGCTTTCTTT. The chain joins TRBV19 to TRBJ1-1, with D uncertain. The CDR3 has 13 residues. CDR1 and CDR2 from the germline V gene are LNHDA and SQIVND (reference sequence). The V end lost 6 bases, the J end lost 4 bases, and 12 bases lay between the germline ends.

This chain joins TRBV4-2 and TRBJ1-2; TRBD1 matches 10 bases. Germline CDR1 and CDR2: LGHNA and YNFKEQ. CDR3 length: 17 residues. With V trimmed by 0 bases and J by 3 bases, 7 bases remained unmatched. The CDR3, as DNA: TGTGCCAGCAGCCAAGAGGACAGGGGGAAACGGCACTATGGCTACACCTTC. Protein: CASSQEDRGKRHYGYTF.

The chain joins TRBV5-1 to TRBJ1-2, with TRBD1 as a possible D gene (5 bases). The CDR3 extends over 15 amino acids. The germline V and J ends were trimmed by 0 bases and 1 base, with 10 bases remaining between them. Germline V gives CDR1 SGHRS, CDR2 YFSETQ. The CDR3: CASSLDQGGNYGYTF. CDR3 DNA sequence: TGCGCCAGCAGCTTGGATCAGGGAGGTAACTATGGCTACACCTTC.

This chain connects TRBV28 to TRBJ2-1, with 12 bases matching TRBD2. The CDR3 sequence is 15 residues long. CDR1 MDHEN and CDR2 SYDVKM come from the germline V gene. Trimming cost V 5 bases and J 1 base; bases outside gene matches: 0. As DNA, the CDR3 is TGTGCCAGCAGTCTAGCGGGAGGGTCCTACAATGAGCAGTTCTTC. Its translation: CASSLAGGSYNEQFF.

V is TRBV15 and J is TRBJ1-1, with D possibly matching TRBD1 (6 bases). Germline V gene lookup returns CDR1 LNHNV and CDR2 YYDKDF (reference sequence). Trimming took off 5 bases at V and 1 base at J, with 11 bases between the two ends. The CDR3 has 14 amino acids. CDR3 nucleotide sequence: TGTGCCACCAGCCAGGGGAGGGCGAACACTGAAGCTTTCTTT. As protein: CATSQGRANTEAFF.

V gene TRBV5-1 combines with J gene TRBJ2-7; weak D call: TRBD2 (6 bases). This CDR3 comprises 13 residues. The germline gives CDR1 SGHRS, CDR2 YFSETQ. Trimming stripped 1 base from V and 4 bases from J, with 9 bases between. CDR3 DNA sequence: TGCGCCAGCAGCTTGAATCGGGGGTACGAGCAGTACTTC. This translates into CASSLNRGYEQYF. Looking up the rest from reference TRBV5-1 and TRBJ2-7 gives the full variable domain: KAGVTQTPRYLIKTRGQQVTLSCSPISGHRSVSWYQQTPGQGLQFLFEYFSETQRNKGNFPGRFSGRQFSNSRSEMNVSTLELGDSALYLCASSLNRGYEQYFGPGTRLTVT.

In its sample, this clone was seen once. This sequence joins TRBV25-1 and TRBJ1-4; 8 nucleotides match TRBD1. The junction had 7 bases not matched to a gene; V was cut back by 5 bases and J by 8 bases. The V gene's germline CDR1 is MGHDK and CDR2 SYGVNS. The CDR3 length is 14 residues. CDR3: CASSLVTGVEKLFF. In DNA, the CDR3 is TGTGCCAGCAGTCTCGTGACAGGGGTGGAAAAACTGTTTTTT.

The CDR3 DNA reads as TGTGCCAGCAGTGGGTACCGGGGAAACACCGGGGAGCTGTTTTTT. This codes for CASSGYRGNTGELFF. The chain couples TRBV6-1 to TRBJ2-2, with a weak D call TRBD2 (5 bases). This CDR3 region has 15 residues. V lost 4 bases, J lost 2 bases, and 11 bases lay in between. Germline assignment: CDR1 MNHNS and CDR2 SASEGT.

The chain links TRBV11-2 to TRBJ1-2; unclear D gene. The V gene lost 1 base and the J gene lost 4 bases, with 7 bases spanning the gap. This CDR3 has 13 amino acids. Germline assignment: CDR1 SGHAT and CDR2 FQNNGV. CDR3 sequence reads: CASSLVLSYGYTF. CDR3 coding DNA: TGTGCCAGCAGCTTAGTACTGAGCTATGGCTACACCTTC.

The V and J genes are TRBV25-1 and TRBJ2-5; D is perhaps TRBD2 (7 bases). This CDR3 contains 11 residues. Between the trimmed V and J ends, which lost 6 bases and 13 bases, there was a span of 15 bases. Germline lookup yields CDR1 MGHDK and CDR2 SYGVNS. CDR3 sequence: CASRGGQGWYF. DNA for the CDR3: TGTGCCAGCAGGGGGGGGCAGGGATGGTACTTC.

V and J are TRBV11-2 and TRBJ2-7; a possible D gene is TRBD2 (6 bases). The germline V gene has CDR1 SGHAT and CDR2 FQNNGV. The CDR3 is 14 amino acids. V lost 0 bases and J 5 bases, leaving 11 bases between the germline ends. The CDR3 is CASSLDLPSDEQYF. CDR3 in DNA: TGTGCCAGCAGCTTAGATCTTCCTAGCGACGAGCAGTACTTC.

The chain couples TRBV4-1 to TRBJ2-1; D not resolved. In germline, CDR1 is MGHRA, CDR2 YSYEKL. V dropped 2 bases and J dropped 0 bases, with 17 bases sitting between them. The CDR3 spans 18 residues. CDR3 amino acids: CASSQIGARLSSYNEQFF. DNA of the CDR3: TGCGCCAGCAGCCAAATCGGCGCGCGGTTAAGCTCCTACAATGAGCAGTTCTTC.

The rearrangement links TRBV10-1 to TRBJ2-4; a weak D match, TRBD2 (6 bases). This CDR3 comprises 14 residues. The germline V and J ends were trimmed by 6 bases and 0 bases, with 9 bases remaining between them. Germline CDR1 WNHNN, CDR2 SYGVQD (reference sequence). CDR3 nucleotides: TGCGCCAGCAGCCCGGGACTAGCCAAAAACATTCAGTACTTC. It yields the protein CASSPGLAKNIQYF.

The V and J genes are TRBV5-1 and TRBJ2-5, with D tentatively TRBD2 (7 bases). In germline, CDR1 is SGHRS, CDR2 YFSETQ. This CDR3 is built from 14 residues. V dropped 1 base and J dropped 3 bases, with 10 bases sitting between them. CDR3 loop: CASSLRGAEETQYF. CDR3 bases: TGCGCCAGCAGCTTGCGGGGGGCCGAAGAGACCCAGTACTTC.

This clone was counted once. This sequence joins TRBV6-1 and TRBJ1-5; 8 nucleotides match TRBD1. Germline assignment: CDR1 MNHNS and CDR2 SASEGT. The CDR3 is 13 amino acids. V lost 10 bases and J lost 6; bases outside the gene matches: 8. CDR3 nucleotides: TGTGCCACCGCGGACAGGGTGGGTCAGCCCCAGCATTTT. The encoded protein is CATADRVGQPQHF.

The rearrangement uses TRBV2 and TRBJ2-7; the D gene is possibly TRBD2 (5 bases). This CDR3 spans 12 amino acids. The V gene's germline CDR1 is SNHLY and CDR2 FYNNEI. Between the trimmed V and J ends, which lost 6 bases and 3 bases, there was a span of 9 bases. The CDR3 region is CASREANYEQYF. DNA for the CDR3: TGTGCCAGCAGGGAGGCCAACTACGAGCAGTACTTC.

The V and J genes are TRBV7-6 and TRBJ2-1; 10 positions agree with TRBD2. CDR1 and CDR2 from the germline V gene are SGHVS and FNYEAQ. J gave up 8 bases and V 5 bases, and 18 bases lay outside the gene matches. The CDR3 spans 18 residues. CDR3 loop: CASSLGLAGAHIAHEQFF. In DNA, the CDR3 is TGTGCCAGCAGCCTCGGGCTAGCGGGGGCCCATATTGCCCATGAGCAGTTCTTC.

The J gene is TRBJ2-5, the V gene TRBV11-1; a weak D match, TRBD1 (6 bases). Trimming took 3 bases from V and 2 from J, leaving 10 bases between them. The CDR3 covers 14 residues. Germline CDR1 SGHAT, CDR2 FQDESV (reference sequence). The CDR3 here is CASSFRDTQETQYF. DNA for the CDR3: TGTGCCAGCAGCTTCCGGGACACGCAAGAGACCCAGTACTTC.

The chain employs TRBV2 and TRBJ1-1; weak D call: TRBD1 (5 bases). Germline CDR1 SNHLY, CDR2 FYNNEI. There are 14 residues in the CDR3. V shed 4 bases and J shed 1 base, with 10 bases lying between them. CDR3 DNA sequence: TGTGCCAGCAGTGTCCGACAGCGGAACACTGAAGCTTTCTTT. This encodes CASSVRQRNTEAFF.

V is TRBV27 and J is TRBJ2-2, with a weak D call TRBD1 (5 bases). V lost 4 bases, J lost 5 bases, and 8 bases lay in between. The CDR3 totals 13 residues. Germline-derived CDR1 and CDR2 are MNHEY and SMNVEV (reference sequence). CDR3 protein: CASSSSGTGELFF. DNA for the CDR3: TGTGCCAGCAGTTCCTCAGGGACCGGGGAGCTGTTTTTT.

V and J are TRBV7-2 and TRBJ2-5, with TRBD2 matching 7 bases. The CDR3 has 14 amino acids. From germline, CDR1 is SGHTA and CDR2 FQGNSA. The V and J ends lost 7 bases and 1 base, in that order; junction bases with no gene match: 6. CDR3 sequence: CASKLWGGQETQYF. The CDR3 DNA follows: TGTGCCAGCAAATTGTGGGGGGGCCAAGAGACCCAGTACTTC.

The chain combines TRBV4-1 with TRBJ2-1, with 15 bases matching TRBD2. The CDR3 covers 17 residues. The V gene's germline CDR1 is MGHRA and CDR2 YSYEKL. Germline trimming cut 4 bases from V and 8 bases from J; bases unmatched to any gene: 9. The CDR3 is CASSPGTSGGLAYEQFF. The CDR3 DNA is TGCGCCAGCAGCCCAGGGACTAGCGGGGGGCTTGCTTATGAGCAGTTCTTC.

The V and J genes are TRBV27 and TRBJ1-2; 9 bases map to TRBD1. Germline CDR1 is MNHEY and CDR2 is SMNVEV (reference sequence). The CDR3 covers 15 residues. Unmatched junction bases numbered 8, after V lost 5 bases and J lost 4 bases. CDR3 nucleotides: TGTGCCAGCAGTCCGCGACAGGGGGTGGCCTATGGCTACACCTTC. Translation: CASSPRQGVAYGYTF.

This chain connects TRBV19 to TRBJ1-6, with TRBD1 identical over 9 bases. The germline gives CDR1 LNHDA, CDR2 SQIVND (reference sequence). Trimming removed 3 bases from V and 9 bases from J; junction bases left unmatched: 18. This CDR3 contains 19 residues. In DNA, the CDR3 is TGTGCCAGTAGTATGGGTTTTGGGACAGGGCTAAACTTCCGTTCACCCCTCCACTTT. Protein sequence: CASSMGFGTGLNFRSPLHF.

This chain links TRBV5-1 with TRBJ2-5; 14 nucleotides match TRBD2. V was pared by 4 bases and J by 6 bases, with 14 bases of the junction left unmatched. The CDR3 length is 18 residues. The V gene's germline CDR1 is SGHRS and CDR2 YFSETQ. CDR3 nucleotides: TGCGCCAGCAGCCCCGGGACTAGCGGGAGATCCCCAGGCCAGACCCAGTACTTC. This translates into CASSPGTSGRSPGQTQYF.

The chain employs TRBV5-6 and TRBJ1-6; unclear D gene. CDR3 length: 14 residues. Trimming shortened V by 4 bases and J by 15 bases, and 20 bases separated the two germline ends. Germline V gives CDR1 SGHDT, CDR2 YYEEEE. Here the CDR3 reads CASSDSGPGLLLHF. The CDR3 DNA sequence: TGTGCCAGCAGCGACTCGGGTCCGGGGTTGCTCCTCCACTTT.

This chain uses TRBV2 with TRBJ2-5; 8 bases fit TRBD1. CDR3 size: 15 residues. CDR1 SNHLY and CDR2 FYNNEI come from the germline V gene. Trimming removed 8 bases from V and 5 bases from J; junction bases left unmatched: 13. The CDR3: CASLKYRGERETQYF. The CDR3 DNA reads TGTGCCAGCTTGAAATACAGGGGGGAAAGGGAGACCCAGTACTTC.